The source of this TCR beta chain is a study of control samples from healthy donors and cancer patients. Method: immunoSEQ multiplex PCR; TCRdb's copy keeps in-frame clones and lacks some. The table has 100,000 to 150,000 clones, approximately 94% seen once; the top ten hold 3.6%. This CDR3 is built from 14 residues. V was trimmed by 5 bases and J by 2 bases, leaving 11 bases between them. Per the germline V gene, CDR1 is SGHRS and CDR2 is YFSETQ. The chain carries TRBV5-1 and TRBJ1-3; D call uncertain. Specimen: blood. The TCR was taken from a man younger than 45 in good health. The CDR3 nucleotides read TGCGCCAGCAGGGCGGGTGGGGCTGGAAACACCATATATTTT. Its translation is CASRAGGAGNTIYF.